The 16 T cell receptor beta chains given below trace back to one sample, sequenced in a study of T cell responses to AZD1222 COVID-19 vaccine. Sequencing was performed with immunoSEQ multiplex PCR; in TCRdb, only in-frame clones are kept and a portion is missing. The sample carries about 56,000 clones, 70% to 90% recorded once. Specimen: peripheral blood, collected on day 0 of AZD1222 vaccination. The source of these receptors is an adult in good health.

The CDR3 region is CASSPPGQETQYF. The DNA for the CDR3 is TGTGCCAGCAGCCCTCCGGGCCAAGAGACCCAGTACTTC. The rearrangement uses TRBV3-1 (or the pseudogene TRBV3-2) and TRBJ2-5; D is unclear. Germline CDR1 reads LGHDT; CDR2 reads YNNKEL (reference sequence). The CDR3 runs 13 residues. V was clipped by 4 bases and J by 1 base, with 7 bases between them.

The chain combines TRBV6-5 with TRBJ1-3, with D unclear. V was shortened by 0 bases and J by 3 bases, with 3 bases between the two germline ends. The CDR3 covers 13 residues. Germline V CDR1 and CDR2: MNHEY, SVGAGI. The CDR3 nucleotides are TGTGCCAGCAGTTACTCGGGTGGAAACACCATATATTTT. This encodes CASSYSGGNTIYF.

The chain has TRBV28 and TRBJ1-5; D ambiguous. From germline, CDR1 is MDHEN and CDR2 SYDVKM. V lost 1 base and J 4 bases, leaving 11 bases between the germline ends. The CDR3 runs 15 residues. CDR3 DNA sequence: TGTGCCAGCAGTTTATTCTCGTCCCCTAATCAGCCCCAGCATTTT. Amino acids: CASSLFSSPNQPQHF.

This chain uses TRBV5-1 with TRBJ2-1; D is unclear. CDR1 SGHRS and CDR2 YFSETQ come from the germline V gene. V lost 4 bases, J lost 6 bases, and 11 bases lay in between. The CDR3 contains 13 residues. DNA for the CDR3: TGCGCCAGCAGCACACAACCCGCCAATGAGCAGTTCTTC. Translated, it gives CASSTQPANEQFF.

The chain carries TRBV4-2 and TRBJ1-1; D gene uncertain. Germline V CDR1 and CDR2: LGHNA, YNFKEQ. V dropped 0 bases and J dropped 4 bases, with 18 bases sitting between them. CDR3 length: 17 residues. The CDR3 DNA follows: TGTGCCAGCAGCCAAGATGGTGTGGCGGGATACGGCACTGAAGCTTTCTTT. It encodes CASSQDGVAGYGTEAFF.

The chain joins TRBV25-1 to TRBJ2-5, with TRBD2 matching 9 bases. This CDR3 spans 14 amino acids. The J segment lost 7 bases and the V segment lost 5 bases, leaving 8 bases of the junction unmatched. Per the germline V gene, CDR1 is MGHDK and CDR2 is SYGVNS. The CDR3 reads CASSLSGGSGTQYF. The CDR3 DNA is TGTGCCAGCAGTTTGAGCGGGGGGAGCGGGACCCAGTACTTC.

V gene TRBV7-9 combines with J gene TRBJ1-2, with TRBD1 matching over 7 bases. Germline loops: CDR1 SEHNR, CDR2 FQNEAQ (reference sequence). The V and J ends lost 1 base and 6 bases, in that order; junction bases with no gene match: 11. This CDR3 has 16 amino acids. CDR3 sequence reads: CASSLVVREGADGYTF. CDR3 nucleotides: TGTGCCAGCAGCTTAGTAGTCCGCGAGGGGGCGGATGGCTACACCTTC.

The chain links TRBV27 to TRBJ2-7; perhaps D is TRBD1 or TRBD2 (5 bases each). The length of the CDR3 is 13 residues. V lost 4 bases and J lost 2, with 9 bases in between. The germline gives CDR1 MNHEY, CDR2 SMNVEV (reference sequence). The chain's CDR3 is CASSSEGTYEQYF. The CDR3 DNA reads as TGTGCCAGCAGTTCCGAGGGGACCTACGAGCAGTACTTC.

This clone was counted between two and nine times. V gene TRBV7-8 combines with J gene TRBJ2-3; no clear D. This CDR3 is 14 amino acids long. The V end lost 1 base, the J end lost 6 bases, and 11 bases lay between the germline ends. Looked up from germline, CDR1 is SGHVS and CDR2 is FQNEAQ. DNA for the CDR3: TGTGCCAGCAGCTTAGGGCAAGCCGGGGATACGCAGTATTTT. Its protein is CASSLGQAGDTQYF.

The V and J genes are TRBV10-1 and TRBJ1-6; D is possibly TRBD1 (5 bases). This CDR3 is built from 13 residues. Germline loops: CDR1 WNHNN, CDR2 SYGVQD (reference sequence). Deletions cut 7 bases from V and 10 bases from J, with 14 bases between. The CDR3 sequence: CASTPGLESPLHF. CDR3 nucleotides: TGCGCCAGCACACCGGGGCTGGAATCACCCCTCCACTTT.

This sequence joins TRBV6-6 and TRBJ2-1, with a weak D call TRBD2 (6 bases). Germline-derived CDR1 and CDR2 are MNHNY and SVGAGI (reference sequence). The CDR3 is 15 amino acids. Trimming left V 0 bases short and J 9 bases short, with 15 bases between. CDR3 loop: CASSYSGRVGGEQFF. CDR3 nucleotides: TGTGCCAGCAGTTACTCGGGTAGGGTGGGAGGTGAGCAGTTCTTC.

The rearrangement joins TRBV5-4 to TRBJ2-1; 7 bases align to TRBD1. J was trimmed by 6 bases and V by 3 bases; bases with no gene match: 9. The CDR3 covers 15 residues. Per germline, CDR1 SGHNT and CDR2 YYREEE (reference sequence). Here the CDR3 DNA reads TGTGCCAGCAGCTCGACAGGGACAGTGAGCAATGAGCAGTTCTTC. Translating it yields CASSSTGTVSNEQFF. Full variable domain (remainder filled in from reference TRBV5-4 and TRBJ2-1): ETGVTQSPTHLIKTRGQQVTLRCSSQSGHNTVSWYQQALGQGPQFIFQYYREEENGRGNFPPRFSGLQFPNYSSELNVNALELDDSALYLCASSSTGTVSNEQFFGPGTRLTVL.

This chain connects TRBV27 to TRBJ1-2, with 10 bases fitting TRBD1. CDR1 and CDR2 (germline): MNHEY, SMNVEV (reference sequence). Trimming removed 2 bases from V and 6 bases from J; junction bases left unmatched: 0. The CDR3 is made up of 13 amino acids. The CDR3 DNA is TGTGCCAGCAGTTTAGACAGGGGGCATGGCTACACCTTC. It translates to CASSLDRGHGYTF.

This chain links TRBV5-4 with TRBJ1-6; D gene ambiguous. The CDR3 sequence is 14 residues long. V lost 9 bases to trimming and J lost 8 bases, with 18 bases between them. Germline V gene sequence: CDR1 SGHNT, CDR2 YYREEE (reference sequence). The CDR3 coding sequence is TGTGCCACCCAGGACCCAGGATTTGATTCACCCCTCCACTTT. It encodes CATQDPGFDSPLHF. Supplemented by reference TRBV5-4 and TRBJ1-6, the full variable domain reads ETGVTQSPTHLIKTRGQQVTLRCSSQSGHNTVSWYQQALGQGPQFIFQYYREEENGRGNFPPRFSGLQFPNYSSELNVNALELDDSALYLCATQDPGFDSPLHFGNGTRLTVT.

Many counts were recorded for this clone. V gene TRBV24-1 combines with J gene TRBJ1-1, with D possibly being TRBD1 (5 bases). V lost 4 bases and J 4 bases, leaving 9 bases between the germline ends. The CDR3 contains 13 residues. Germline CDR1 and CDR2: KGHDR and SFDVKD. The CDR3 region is CATSELGGTEAFF. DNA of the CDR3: TGTGCCACCAGTGAACTGGGGGGCACTGAAGCTTTCTTT.

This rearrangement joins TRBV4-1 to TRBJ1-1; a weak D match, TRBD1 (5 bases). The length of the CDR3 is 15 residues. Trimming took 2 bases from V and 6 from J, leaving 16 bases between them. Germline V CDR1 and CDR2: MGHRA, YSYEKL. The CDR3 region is CASSQPWGGIAEAFF. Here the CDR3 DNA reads TGCGCCAGCAGCCAACCCTGGGGGGGGATCGCTGAAGCTTTCTTT.